The 12 T cell receptor beta chains given below trace back to one sample, sequenced in a study of chemoradiotherapy in HPV16-positive cancers. TCRdb's copy holds only in-frame clones and misses some; the assay was immunoSEQ multiplex PCR. The sample carries 4,900 or so clones, roughly nine tenths recorded once. The sample here was tumor tissue, taken from a patient who underwent chemoradiotherapy. These receptors were collected from a human donor with HPV-associated anogenital cancer.

V gene TRBV30 combines with J gene TRBJ2-6; TRBD1 agrees at 7 bases. This CDR3 contains 16 residues. Per germline, CDR1 GTSNPN and CDR2 SVGIG (reference sequence). With V trimmed by 2 bases and J by 1 base, 5 bases remained unmatched. The CDR3: CAWSRQGGSGANVLTF. In nucleotides, the CDR3 is TGTGCCTGGAGTAGACAGGGCGGGTCTGGGGCCAACGTCCTGACTTTC.

The chain combines TRBV29-1 with TRBJ2-3; 8 bases are shared with TRBD1. Looked up from germline, CDR1 is SQVTM and CDR2 is ANQGSEA. V lost 6 bases to trimming and J lost 3 bases; unmatched junction nucleotides: 11. The CDR3 consists of 15 residues. The CDR3 coding sequence is TGCAGCGTCACTCCGACAGGGGAAGGTACAGATACGCAGTATTTT. Translation: CSVTPTGEGTDTQYF.

The rearrangement links TRBV4-1 to TRBJ1-3; tentatively, D is TRBD1 (6 bases). The germline V gene encodes CDR1 MGHRA and CDR2 YSYEKL. Trimming took off 4 bases at V and 4 bases at J, with 14 bases between the two ends. This CDR3 spans 15 amino acids. CDR3 sequence reads: CASSPTRGPGNTIYF. CDR3 bases: TGCGCCAGCAGCCCCACTCGGGGGCCCGGAAACACCATATATTTT.

The CDR3 bases are TGCAGCGTTCAGAGCTTTGACTATGGCTACACCTTC. Encoded protein: CSVQSFDYGYTF. The rearrangement uses TRBV29-1 and TRBJ1-2, with D unclear. The CDR3 is 12 amino acids. V dropped 5 bases and J dropped 3 bases, with 10 bases sitting between them. The V gene's germline CDR1 is SQVTM and CDR2 ANQGSEA.

This chain links TRBV11-2 with TRBJ2-3; D not certain. There are 13 residues in the CDR3. Germline V gene sequence: CDR1 SGHAT, CDR2 FQNNGV. Trimming shortened V by 4 bases and J by 6 bases, and 11 bases separated the two germline ends. The DNA of the CDR3 is TGTGCCAGCAGCTCTAGAGTTGGGGATACGCAGTATTTT. This gives the protein CASSSRVGDTQYF.

The chain joins TRBV28 to TRBJ2-1; D perhaps matches TRBD1 (6 bases). The CDR3 runs to 16 residues. The ends were cut back, 3 bases at V and 3 bases at J, with 15 bases in the middle. Germline CDR1 and CDR2: MDHEN and SYDVKM. CDR3 DNA sequence: TGTGCCAGCAGTTTGGGGGCGGCGCCCCTCTACAATGAGCAGTTCTTC. It translates to CASSLGAAPLYNEQFF.

CDR3 sequence: CASSPERGPSTDTQYF. CDR3 in DNA: TGTGCCAGCAGTCCGGAGCGGGGGCCAAGCACAGATACGCAGTATTTT. The chain combines TRBV28 with TRBJ2-3; 8 bases line up with TRBD2. This CDR3 is built from 16 residues. Germline trimming cut 5 bases from V and 0 bases from J; bases unmatched to any gene: 7. The V gene's germline CDR1 is MDHEN and CDR2 SYDVKM.

This clone came up once. This rearrangement joins TRBV28 to TRBJ1-1, with D unclear. The CDR3 covers 11 residues. Germline V CDR1 and CDR2: MDHEN, SYDVKM. V was clipped by 6 bases and J by 4 bases, with 6 bases between them. Here the CDR3 DNA reads TGTGCCAGCAGGGGCTTCACTGAAGCTTTCTTT. As protein: CASRGFTEAFF.

The chain has TRBV6-6 and TRBJ2-5; 12 nucleotides agree with TRBD1. This CDR3 is 16 amino acids long. Germline CDR1 is MNHNY and CDR2 is SVGAGI (reference sequence). The J segment lost 4 bases and the V segment lost 8 bases, leaving 11 bases of the junction unmatched. The CDR3 sequence: CASSPGQGAPRETQYF. The CDR3 nucleotides are TGTGCCAGCTCTCCGGGACAGGGGGCGCCGAGAGAGACCCAGTACTTC.

The J gene is TRBJ2-2, the V gene TRBV7-7; D gene ambiguous. Germline V gives CDR1 SSHAT, CDR2 FNYEAQ (reference sequence). The CDR3 loop spans 15 amino acids. The V and J ends lost 5 bases and 1 base respectively, with 11 bases between them. The CDR3 sequence: CASSPTQVNTGELFF. The CDR3 DNA is TGTGCCAGCAGCCCCACTCAGGTGAACACCGGGGAGCTGTTTTTT.

This chain joins TRBV19 and TRBJ2-1; 9 bases agree with TRBD2. The CDR3 loop spans 15 amino acids. Looked up from germline, CDR1 is LNHDA and CDR2 is SQIVND (reference sequence). The J segment lost 8 bases and the V segment lost 4 bases, leaving 9 bases of the junction unmatched. Here the CDR3 DNA reads TGTGCCAGTAGTACGACCGGGACTAGCTCCCATGAGCAGTTCTTC. It translates to CASSTTGTSSHEQFF.

This clone was observed a handful of times. The V call is TRBV7-9, the J call TRBJ1-6; D not certain. CDR1 and CDR2 (germline): SEHNR, FQNEAQ (reference sequence). Trimming took off 1 base at V and 7 bases at J, with 8 bases between the two ends. The CDR3 runs to 14 residues. The CDR3: CASSLGSSNSPLHF. In DNA form, the CDR3 reads TGTGCCAGCAGCTTAGGGTCCTCCAATTCACCCCTCCACTTT.